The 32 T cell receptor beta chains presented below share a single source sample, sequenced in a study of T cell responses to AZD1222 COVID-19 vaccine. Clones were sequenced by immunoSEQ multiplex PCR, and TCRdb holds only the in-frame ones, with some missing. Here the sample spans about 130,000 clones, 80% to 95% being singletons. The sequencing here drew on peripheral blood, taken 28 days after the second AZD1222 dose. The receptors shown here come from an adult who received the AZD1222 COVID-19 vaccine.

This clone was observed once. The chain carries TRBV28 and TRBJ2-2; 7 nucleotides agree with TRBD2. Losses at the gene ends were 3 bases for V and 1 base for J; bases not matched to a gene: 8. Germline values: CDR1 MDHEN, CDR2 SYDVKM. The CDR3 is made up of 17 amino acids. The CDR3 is CASSFLAGVGNTGELFF. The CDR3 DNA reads TGTGCCAGCAGTTTTTTGGCGGGAGTAGGGAACACCGGGGAGCTGTTTTTT.

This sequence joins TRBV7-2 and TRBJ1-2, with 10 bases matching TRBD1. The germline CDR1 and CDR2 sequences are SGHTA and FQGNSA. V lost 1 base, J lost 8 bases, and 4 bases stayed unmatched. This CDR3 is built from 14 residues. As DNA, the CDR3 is TGTGCCAGCAGCTTAGGACAGGGGGCGGGAGGCTACACCTTC. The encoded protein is CASSLGQGAGGYTF.

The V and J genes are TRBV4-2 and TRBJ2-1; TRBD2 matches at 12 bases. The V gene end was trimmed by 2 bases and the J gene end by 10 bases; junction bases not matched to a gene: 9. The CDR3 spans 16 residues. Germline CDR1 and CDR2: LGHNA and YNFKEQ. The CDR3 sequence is CASSQPSSGGAGEQFF. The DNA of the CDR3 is TGTGCCAGCAGCCAACCCTCTAGCGGGGGGGCGGGGGAGCAGTTCTTC.

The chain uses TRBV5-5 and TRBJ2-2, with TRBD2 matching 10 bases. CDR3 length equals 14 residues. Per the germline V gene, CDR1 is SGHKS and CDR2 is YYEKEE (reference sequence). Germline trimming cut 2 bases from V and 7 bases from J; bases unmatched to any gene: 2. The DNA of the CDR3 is TGTGCCAGCAGCTTCAAGCGGGAGGGCGGGGAGCTGTTTTTT. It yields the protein CASSFKREGGELFF.

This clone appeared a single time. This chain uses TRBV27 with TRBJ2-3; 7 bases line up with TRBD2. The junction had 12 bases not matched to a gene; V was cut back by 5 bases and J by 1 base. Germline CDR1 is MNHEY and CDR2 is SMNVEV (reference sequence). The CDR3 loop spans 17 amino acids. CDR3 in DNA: TGTGCCAGCAGTCCCCCGCGGGCGGGAGCTGGCACAGATACGCAGTATTTT. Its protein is CASSPPRAGAGTDTQYF.

This CDR3 is CASSGAANEKLFF. CDR3 DNA: TGTGCCAGTAGTGGGGCAGCGAATGAAAAACTGTTTTTT. The chain carries TRBV19 and TRBJ1-4; D possibly corresponds to TRBD1 (5 bases). Germline assignment: CDR1 LNHDA and CDR2 SQIVND (reference sequence). This CDR3 is 13 amino acids long. Between the trimmed V and J ends, which lost 5 bases and 5 bases, there was a span of 9 bases.

The CDR3 is CASSYGVAGIDTQYF. As DNA, the CDR3 is TGTGCCAGCAGCTACGGGGTAGCAGGGATAGATACGCAGTATTTT. V is TRBV7-3 and J is TRBJ2-3; D possibly matches TRBD1 or TRBD2 (5 bases each). V lost 4 bases and J lost 5, with 16 bases in between. This CDR3 region has 15 residues. The germline V gene encodes CDR1 SGHTA and CDR2 FQGTGA.

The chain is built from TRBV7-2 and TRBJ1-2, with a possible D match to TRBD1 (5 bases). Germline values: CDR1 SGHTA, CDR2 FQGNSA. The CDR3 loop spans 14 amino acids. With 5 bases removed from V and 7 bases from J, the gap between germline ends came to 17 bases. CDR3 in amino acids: CASSPRSGAGGYTF. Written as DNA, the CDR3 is TGTGCCAGCAGCCCTAGGAGCGGGGCTGGTGGCTACACCTTC.

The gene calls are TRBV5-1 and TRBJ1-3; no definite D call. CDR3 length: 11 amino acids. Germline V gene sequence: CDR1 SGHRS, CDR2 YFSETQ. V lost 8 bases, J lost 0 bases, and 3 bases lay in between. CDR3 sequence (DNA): TGCGCCAGTACCTCTGGAAACACCATATATTTT. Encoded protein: CASTSGNTIYF.

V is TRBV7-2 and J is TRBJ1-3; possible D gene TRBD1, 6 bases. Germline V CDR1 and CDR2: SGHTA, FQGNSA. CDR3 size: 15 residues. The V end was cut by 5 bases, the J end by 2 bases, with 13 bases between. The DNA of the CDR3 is TGTGCCAGCAGCCCCTCGACAGGAACTGGAAACACCATATATTTT. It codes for CASSPSTGTGNTIYF.

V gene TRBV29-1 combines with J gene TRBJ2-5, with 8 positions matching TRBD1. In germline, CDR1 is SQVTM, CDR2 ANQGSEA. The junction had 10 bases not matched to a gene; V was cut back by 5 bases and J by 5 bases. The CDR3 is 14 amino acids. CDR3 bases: TGCAGCGTTACTTGGACAGGGATCAGGGAGACCCAGTACTTC. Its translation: CSVTWTGIRETQYF.

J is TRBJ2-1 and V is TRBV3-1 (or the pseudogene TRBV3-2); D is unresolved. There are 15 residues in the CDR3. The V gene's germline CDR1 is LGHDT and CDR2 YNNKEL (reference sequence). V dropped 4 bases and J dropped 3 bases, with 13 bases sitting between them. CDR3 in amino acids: CASSPYKDGYNEQFF. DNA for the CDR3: TGTGCCAGCAGCCCCTATAAAGATGGCTACAATGAGCAGTTCTTC.

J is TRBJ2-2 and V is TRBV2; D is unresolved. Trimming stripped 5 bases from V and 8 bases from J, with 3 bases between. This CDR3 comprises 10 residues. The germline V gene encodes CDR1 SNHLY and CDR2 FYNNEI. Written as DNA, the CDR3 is TGTGCCAGCAGTCTGGGGGAGCTGTTTTTT. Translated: CASSLGELFF.

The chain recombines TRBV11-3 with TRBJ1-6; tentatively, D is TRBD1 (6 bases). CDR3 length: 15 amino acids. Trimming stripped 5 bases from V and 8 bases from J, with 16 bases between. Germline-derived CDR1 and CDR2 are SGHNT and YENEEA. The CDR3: CASSDRTVEYSPLHF. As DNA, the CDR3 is TGTGCCAGCAGCGACCGGACAGTTGAATATTCACCCCTCCACTTT.

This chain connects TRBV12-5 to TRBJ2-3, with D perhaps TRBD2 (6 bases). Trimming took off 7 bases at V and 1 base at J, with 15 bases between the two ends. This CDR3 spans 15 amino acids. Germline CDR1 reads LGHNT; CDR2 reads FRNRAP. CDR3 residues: CASAPPGLGTDTQYF. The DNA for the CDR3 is TGTGCTAGTGCCCCCCCGGGACTGGGCACAGATACGCAGTATTTT.

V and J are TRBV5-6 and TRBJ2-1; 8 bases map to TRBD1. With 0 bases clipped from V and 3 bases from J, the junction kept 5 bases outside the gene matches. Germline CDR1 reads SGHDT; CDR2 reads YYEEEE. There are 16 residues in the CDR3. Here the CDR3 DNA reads TGTGCCAGCAGCTTGGCCGGGACAGGTATCTACAATGAGCAGTTCTTC. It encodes CASSLAGTGIYNEQFF.

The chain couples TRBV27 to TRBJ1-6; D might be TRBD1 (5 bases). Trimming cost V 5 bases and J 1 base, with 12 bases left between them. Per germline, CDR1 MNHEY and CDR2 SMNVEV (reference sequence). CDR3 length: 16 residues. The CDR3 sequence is CASSHPGTSYNSPLHF. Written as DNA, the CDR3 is TGTGCCAGCAGTCATCCGGGGACGTCCTATAATTCACCCCTCCACTTT.

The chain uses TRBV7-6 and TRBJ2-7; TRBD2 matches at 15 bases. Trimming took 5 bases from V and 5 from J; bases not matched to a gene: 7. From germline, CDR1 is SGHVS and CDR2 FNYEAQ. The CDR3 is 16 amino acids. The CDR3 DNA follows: TGTGCCAGCAGCGACTGGACTAGCGGGGGGGCGGACGAGCAGTACTTC. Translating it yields CASSDWTSGGADEQYF.

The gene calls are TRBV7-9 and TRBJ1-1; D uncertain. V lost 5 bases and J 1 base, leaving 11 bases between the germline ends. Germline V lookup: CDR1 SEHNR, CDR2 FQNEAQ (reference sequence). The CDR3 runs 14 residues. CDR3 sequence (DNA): TGTGCCAGCAGCCCAGGACCGGCGAACACTGAAGCTTTCTTT. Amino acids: CASSPGPANTEAFF.

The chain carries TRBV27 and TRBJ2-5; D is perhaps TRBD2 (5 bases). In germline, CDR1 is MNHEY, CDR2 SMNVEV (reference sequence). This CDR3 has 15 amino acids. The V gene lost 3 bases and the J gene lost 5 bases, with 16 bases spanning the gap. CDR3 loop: CASSFGGVIPETQYF. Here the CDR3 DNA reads TGTGCCAGCAGTTTTGGAGGAGTCATCCCGGAGACCCAGTACTTC.

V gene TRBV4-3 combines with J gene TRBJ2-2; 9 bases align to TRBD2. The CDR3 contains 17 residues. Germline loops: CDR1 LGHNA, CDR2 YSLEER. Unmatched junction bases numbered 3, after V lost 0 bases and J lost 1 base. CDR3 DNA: TGCGCCAGCAGCCAAGACCCAGCGGGGGGGAACACCGGGGAGCTGTTTTTT. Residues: CASSQDPAGGNTGELFF.

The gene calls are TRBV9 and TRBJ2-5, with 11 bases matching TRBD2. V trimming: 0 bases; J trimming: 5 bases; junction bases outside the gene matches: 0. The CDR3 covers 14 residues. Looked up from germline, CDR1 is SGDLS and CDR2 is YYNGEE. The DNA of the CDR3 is TGTGCCAGCAGCGTAGGACTAGCGGGGGAGACCCAGTACTTC. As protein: CASSVGLAGETQYF. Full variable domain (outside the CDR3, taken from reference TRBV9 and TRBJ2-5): DSGVTQTPKHLITATGQRVTLRCSPRSGDLSVYWYQQSLDQGLQFLIQYYNGEERAKGNILERFSAQQFPDLHSELNLSSLELGDSALYFCASSVGLAGETQYFGPGTRLLVL.

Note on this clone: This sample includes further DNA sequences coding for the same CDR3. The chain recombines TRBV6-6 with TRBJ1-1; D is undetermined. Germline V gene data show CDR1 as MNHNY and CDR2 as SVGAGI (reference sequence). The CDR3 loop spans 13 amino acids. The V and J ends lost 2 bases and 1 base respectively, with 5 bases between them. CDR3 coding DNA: TGTGCCAGCAGTTACGCAGAGAACACTGAAGCTTTCTTT. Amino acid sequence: CASSYAENTEAFF.

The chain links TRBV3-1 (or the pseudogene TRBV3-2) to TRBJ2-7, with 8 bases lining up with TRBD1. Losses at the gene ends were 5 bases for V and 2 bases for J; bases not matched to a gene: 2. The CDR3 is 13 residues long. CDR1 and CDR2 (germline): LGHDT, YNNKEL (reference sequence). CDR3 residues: CASSGQGPYEQYF. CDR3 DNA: TGTGCCAGCAGCGGACAGGGACCCTACGAGCAGTACTTC.

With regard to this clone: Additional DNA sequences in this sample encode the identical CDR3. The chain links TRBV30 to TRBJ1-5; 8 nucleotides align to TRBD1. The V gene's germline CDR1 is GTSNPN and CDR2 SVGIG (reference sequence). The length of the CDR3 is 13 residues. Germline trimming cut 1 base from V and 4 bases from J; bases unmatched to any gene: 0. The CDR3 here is CAWSGQGNQPQHF. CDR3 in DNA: TGTGCCTGGAGTGGACAGGGGAATCAGCCCCAGCATTTT.

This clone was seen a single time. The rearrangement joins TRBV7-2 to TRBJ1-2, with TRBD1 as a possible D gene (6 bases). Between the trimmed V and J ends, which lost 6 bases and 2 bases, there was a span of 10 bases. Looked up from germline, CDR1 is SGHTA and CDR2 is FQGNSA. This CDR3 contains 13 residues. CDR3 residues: CASRLDRNYGYTF. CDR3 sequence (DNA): TGTGCCAGCAGACTAGACAGGAACTATGGCTACACCTTC. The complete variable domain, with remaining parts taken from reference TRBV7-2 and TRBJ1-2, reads GAGVSQSPSNKVTEKGKDVELRCDPISGHTALYWYRQSLGQGLEFLIYFQGNSAPDKSGLPSDRFSAERTGGSVSTLTIQRTQQEDSAVYLCASRLDRNYGYTFGSGTRLTVV.

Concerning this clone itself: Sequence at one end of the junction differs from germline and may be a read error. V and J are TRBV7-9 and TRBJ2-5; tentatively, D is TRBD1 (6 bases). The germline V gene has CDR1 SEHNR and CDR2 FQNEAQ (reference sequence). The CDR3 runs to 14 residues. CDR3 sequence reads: CASSLTGHQETQYF. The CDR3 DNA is TGTGCCAGCAGCTTAACAGGGCACCAGGAGACCCAGTACTTC.

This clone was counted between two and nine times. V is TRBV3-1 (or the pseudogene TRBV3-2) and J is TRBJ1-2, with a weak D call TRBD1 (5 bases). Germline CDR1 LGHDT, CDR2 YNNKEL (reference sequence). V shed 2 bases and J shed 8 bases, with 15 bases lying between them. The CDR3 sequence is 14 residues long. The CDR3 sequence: CASSQRQRDRGYTF. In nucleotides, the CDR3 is TGTGCCAGCAGCCAAAGACAGCGCGATCGCGGCTACACCTTC.

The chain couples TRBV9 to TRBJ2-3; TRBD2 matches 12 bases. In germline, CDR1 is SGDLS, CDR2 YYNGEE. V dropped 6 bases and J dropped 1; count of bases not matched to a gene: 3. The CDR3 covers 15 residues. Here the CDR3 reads CASMRTSGGTDTQYF. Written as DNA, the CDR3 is TGTGCCAGCATGAGGACTAGCGGGGGCACAGATACGCAGTATTTT.

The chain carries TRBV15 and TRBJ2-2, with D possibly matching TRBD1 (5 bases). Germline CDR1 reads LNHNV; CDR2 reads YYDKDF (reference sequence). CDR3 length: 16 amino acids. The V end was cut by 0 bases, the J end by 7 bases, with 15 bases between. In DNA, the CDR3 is TGTGCCACCAGCAGAGATGGGGCGGCTACCGACGGGGAGCTGTTTTTT. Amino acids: CATSRDGAATDGELFF.

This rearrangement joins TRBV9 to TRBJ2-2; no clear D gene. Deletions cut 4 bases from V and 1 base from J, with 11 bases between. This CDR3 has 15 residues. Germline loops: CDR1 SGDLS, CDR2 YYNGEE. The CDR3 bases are TGTGCCAGCAGCCATCCGGTGGGGAACACCGGGGAGCTGTTTTTT. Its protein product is CASSHPVGNTGELFF. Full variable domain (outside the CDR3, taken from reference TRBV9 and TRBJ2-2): DSGVTQTPKHLITATGQRVTLRCSPRSGDLSVYWYQQSLDQGLQFLIQYYNGEERAKGNILERFSAQQFPDLHSELNLSSLELGDSALYFCASSHPVGNTGELFFGEGSRLTVL.

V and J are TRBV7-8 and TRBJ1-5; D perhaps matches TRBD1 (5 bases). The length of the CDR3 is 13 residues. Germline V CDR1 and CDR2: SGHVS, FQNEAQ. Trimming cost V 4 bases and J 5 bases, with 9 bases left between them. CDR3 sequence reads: CASSSGNHQPQHF. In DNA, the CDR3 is TGTGCCAGCAGCTCAGGGAACCATCAGCCCCAGCATTTT.